The rows below give T cell receptor beta chains drawn from one sample of a study of radiotherapy plus CTLA-4 blockade in lung cancer. Here immunoSEQ multiplex PCR was the method, and the copy in TCRdb shows in-frame clones only, minus some. The data contain 45,000 or so clones, about three quarters of them singletons. This specimen was peripheral blood, taken from a patient treated with radiotherapy plus ipilimumab. Receptors originate from a human donor with non-small cell lung cancer who had a complete response to radiotherapy plus ipilimumab. The CDR3 runs from the conserved cysteine through the conserved F or W. The order of the fields is J gene, D gene, clone size, V gene, CDR3 DNA, CDR3 protein. The D gene is left open where the match is weak. Part of the rows lack a size; the others show once, few, many or a class for expanded clones.

>TRBJ1-5|TRBD1|few|TRBV6-1
TGTGCCAGCAACCTGGGACAGGAACATCAGCCCCAGCATTTT
CASNLGQEHQPQHF
>TRBJ2-7|TRBD2|.|TRBV7-2
TGTGCCAGCAGCCCAGACGAGGCGGGGGGGACCCTGGAGCAGTACTTC
CASSPDEAGGTLEQYF
>TRBJ2-2|TRBD1|.|TRBV5-1
TGCGCCAGCAGCTTACAGGGGACCGGGGAGCTGTTTTTT
CASSLQGTGELFF
>TRBJ1-6|.|.|TRBV4-3
TGCGCCAGCAGCCTCAACCGGGACATCAATAATTCACCCCTCCACTTT
CASSLNRDINNSPLHF
>TRBJ2-5|.|.|TRBV10-2
TGCGCCAGCAGGGGTCTAGACCTACTACAAGAGACCCAGTACTTC
CASRGLDLLQETQYF
>TRBJ2-2|TRBD2|.|TRBV7-3
TGTGCCAGCAGGATCGGGACTAGCGGGATTGCCGGGGAGCTGTTTTTT
CASRIGTSGIAGELFF
>TRBJ2-7|.|.|TRBV7-9
TGTGCCAGCAGCTTAGCAGCCTCCTACGAGCAGTACTTC
CASSLAASYEQYF
>TRBJ2-3|.|.|TRBV20-1
TGCAGTGCCCAAAGCACAGATACGCAGTATTTT
CSAQSTDTQYF
>TRBJ2-3|TRBD2|.|TRBV11-3
TGTGCCAGCAGCAAACGGACTAGCGGGAGGCCAGATACGCAGTATTTT
CASSKRTSGRPDTQYF
>TRBJ1-2|TRBD1|few|TRBV10-3
TGTGCCATCAGTGAATACGGACAGGGCTATGGCTACACCTTC
CAISEYGQGYGYTF
>TRBJ2-5|TRBD1|.|TRBV5-1
TGCGCTTATCGGACAGGACTCCAAGAGACCCAGTACTTC
CAYRTGLQETQYF
>TRBJ2-2|.|.|TRBV14
TGTGCCAGCAGCCAAGCGGGCGGGGGCCGGCGGACCGGGGAGCTGTTTTTT
CASSQAGGGRRTGELFF
>TRBJ1-6|.|.|TRBV30
TGTGCCTGGAGTGAACCCGTCCAGGGGTCCAAAACCCTCCACTTT
CAWSEPVQGSKTLHF
>TRBJ2-5|.|.|TRBV7-9
TGTGCCAGCAGCTTAGGAGGCCGACCCGGGGGGACCCAGTACTTC
CASSLGGRPGGTQYF
>TRBJ1-1|TRBD1|few|TRBV2
TGTGCCAGCAGTCGGGACAGAGAAGCTTTCTTT
CASSRDREAFF
>TRBJ2-7|.|once|TRBV5-5
TGTGCCAGCAGTTGGGACGCGGGAATGGAAGAGCAGTACTTC
CASSWDAGMEEQYF
>TRBJ1-1|.|.|TRBV28
TGTGCCAGCAGCCTGACTGGAGGGAACACTGAAGCTTTCTTT
CASSLTGGNTEAFF